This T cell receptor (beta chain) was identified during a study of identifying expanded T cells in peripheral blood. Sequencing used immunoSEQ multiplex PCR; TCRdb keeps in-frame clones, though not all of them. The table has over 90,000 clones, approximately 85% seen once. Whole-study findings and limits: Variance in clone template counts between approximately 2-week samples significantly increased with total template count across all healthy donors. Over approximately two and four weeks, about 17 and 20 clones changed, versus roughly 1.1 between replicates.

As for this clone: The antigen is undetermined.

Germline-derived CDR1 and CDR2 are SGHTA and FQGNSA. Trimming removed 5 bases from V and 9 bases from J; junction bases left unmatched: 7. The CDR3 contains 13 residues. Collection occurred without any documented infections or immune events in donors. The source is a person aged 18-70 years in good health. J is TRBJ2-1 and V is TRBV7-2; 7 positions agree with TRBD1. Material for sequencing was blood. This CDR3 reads CASSPHTGAEQFF. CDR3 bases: TGTGCCAGCAGCCCACATACAGGGGCTGAGCAGTTCTTC.